One sample yielded the 7 T cell receptor beta chains listed below, sequenced in a study of T cell changes during pregnancy in multiple sclerosis. Sequencing was performed with immunoSEQ multiplex PCR; in TCRdb, only in-frame clones are kept and a portion is missing. The repertoire holds around 56,000 clones, with around 90% as singletons. The sequences come from peripheral blood, collected in the third trimester of pregnancy. The receptors were sampled from a female donor in good health, enrolled as a control in a pregnancy study.

The chain recombines TRBV4-1 with TRBJ2-7, with 8 positions matching TRBD1. The ends lost 3 bases at V and 7 bases at J; junction bases unmatched: 5. From germline, CDR1 is MGHRA and CDR2 YSYEKL. The CDR3 is made up of 13 amino acids. The CDR3 nucleotides are TGCGCCAGCAGCCAGGTGGGACAGGAGGAGCAGTACTTC. Its translation is CASSQVGQEEQYF.

The chain links TRBV5-4 to TRBJ2-1, with 11 bases aligning to TRBD2. The CDR3 is made up of 20 amino acids. Germline V gene data show CDR1 as SGHNT and CDR2 as YYREEE (reference sequence). The ends lost 4 bases at V and 7 bases at J; junction bases unmatched: 22. The CDR3 sequence is CASSPELAGVGSTSWNEQFF. CDR3 coding DNA: TGTGCCAGCAGCCCTGAACTAGCGGGAGTGGGCTCTACCTCGTGGAATGAGCAGTTCTTC. Full variable domain (remainder filled in from reference TRBV5-4 and TRBJ2-1): ETGVTQSPTHLIKTRGQQVTLRCSSQSGHNTVSWYQQALGQGPQFIFQYYREEENGRGNFPPRFSGLQFPNYSSELNVNALELDDSALYLCASSPELAGVGSTSWNEQFFGPGTRLTVL.

The V and J genes are TRBV19 and TRBJ2-3; 9 nucleotides line up with TRBD2. Germline V gives CDR1 LNHDA, CDR2 SQIVND (reference sequence). Trimming took 5 bases from V and 4 from J; bases not matched to a gene: 7. The CDR3 runs to 15 residues. In nucleotides, the CDR3 is TGTGCCAGTAGTCGGCGGGAGGGCTTAGCAGATACGCAGTATTTT. This codes for CASSRREGLADTQYF.

The J gene is TRBJ2-7, the V gene TRBV11-2, with a weak D call TRBD2 (5 bases). The CDR3 has 15 residues. CDR1 SGHAT and CDR2 FQNNGV come from the germline V gene. V lost 1 base and J lost 1, with 11 bases in between. Here the CDR3 reads CASSLGGSDSYEQYF. The CDR3 nucleotides read TGTGCCAGCAGCTTAGGAGGGTCCGATTCCTACGAGCAGTACTTC. Full variable domain (remainder filled in from reference TRBV11-2 and TRBJ2-7): EAGVAQSPRYKIIEKRQSVAFWCNPISGHATLYWYQQILGQGPKLLIQFQNNGVVDDSQLPKDRFSAERLKGVDSTLKIQPAKLEDSAVYLCASSLGGSDSYEQYFGPGTRLTVT.

V usage is TRBV4-1 and J usage is TRBJ2-7, with D possibly matching TRBD2 (5 bases). The germline V gene has CDR1 MGHRA and CDR2 YSYEKL. Between the trimmed V and J ends, which lost 1 base and 2 bases, there was a span of 6 bases. This CDR3 contains 13 residues. Written as DNA, the CDR3 is TGCGCCAGCAGCCAAGTCGGGACCTACGAGCAGTACTTC. As protein: CASSQVGTYEQYF.

This clone appeared once. V and J are TRBV28 and TRBJ2-7; a possible D gene is TRBD2 (7 bases). There are 13 residues in the CDR3. Trimming pared 8 bases from V and 2 bases from J, leaving 13 bases between. Per the germline V gene, CDR1 is MDHEN and CDR2 is SYDVKM. The CDR3 DNA follows: TGTGCCAGCGGCGGGGGCGGACCCTACGAGCAGTACTTC. Translated: CASGGGGPYEQYF.

The genes are TRBV2 and TRBJ1-5, with TRBD1 as a possible D gene (6 bases). The V gene's germline CDR1 is SNHLY and CDR2 FYNNEI. V lost 4 bases and J lost 5, with 9 bases in between. The CDR3 is 13 residues long. In DNA form, the CDR3 reads TGTGCCAGCAGTGTGGGGGCGTATCAGCCCCAGCATTTT. The encoded protein is CASSVGAYQPQHF.